The entry below describes one T cell receptor (beta chain). This clonotype was found many times. Its antigen is currently not known. The input lacks base qualities; no much larger clone sits a single base away. The germline V end is reduced by 2 bases and the J end by 2 bases; junction bases left unmatched: 1. In the germline V gene, CDR1 corresponds to SQVTM and CDR2 to ANQGSEA. The CDR3 starts with the cysteine, ends with the phenylalanine, and has 14 residues. Solely the CDR3 DNA is kept, with 42 bases framed from the first base. The record originates from a study of CD8 T cells in ankylosing spondylitis (dated by TCRdb to between 2016 and 2019). Background on the whole study: The study profiled T cell receptor beta repertoires in healthy donors and ankylosing spondylitis patients to find disease-linked TCR variants. Peripheral blood was sampled, and synovial fluid was additionally collected from ankylosing spondylitis patients. The full study cohort comprised around 23 ankylosing spondylitis patients and some 110 healthy donors. Summary of the overall study and its limitations: A TCR beta motif of eight highly homologous amino acid variants appeared characteristic of blood from ankylosing spondylitis patients. The disease-linked clones were reported to be significantly enriched in matched synovial fluid samples from ankylosing spondylitis patients. Some motif variants were previously reported in synovial fluid and blood of reactive arthritis patients, suggesting common disease-initiation mechanisms. In peripheral blood, the disease-linked clones were found at relatively low frequencies and had a CD8+ phenotype.

Reads for this sample came from an Illumina HiSeq 2500. Quantitative 5'-RACE with molecular barcodes was the method used to prepare the TCR beta libraries. From the authors' description of their analysis: To identify disease-linked TCR variants, a new computational method was used, one built on a probabilistic model of VDJ rearrangement. The public reads were quality trimmed at Q25 with fastp and then assembled into clones with MiXCR by TCRdb, keeping productive beta chains. Each entry merges the rows of one CDR3 protein and shows their most common DNA and genes. TCRdb's processing, not the authors' own work, is the source of the V and J calls. The sample profile shows about 460,000 distinct CDR3 sequences; roughly 5.2% of them were found once. Around 3.5% of the sample belongs to the ten largest clones.

The rearrangement combines TRBV29-1 with TRBJ2-1, with 9 junctional bases fitting TRBD1. Material: blood, either unsorted or a sorted T cell fraction (not recorded which). This TCR was recovered from a male donor with ankylosing spondylitis. The CDR3: CSVEWDRAYNEQFF. The DNA sequence reads TGCAGCGTTGAATGGGACAGGGCCTACAATGAGCAGTTCTTC.